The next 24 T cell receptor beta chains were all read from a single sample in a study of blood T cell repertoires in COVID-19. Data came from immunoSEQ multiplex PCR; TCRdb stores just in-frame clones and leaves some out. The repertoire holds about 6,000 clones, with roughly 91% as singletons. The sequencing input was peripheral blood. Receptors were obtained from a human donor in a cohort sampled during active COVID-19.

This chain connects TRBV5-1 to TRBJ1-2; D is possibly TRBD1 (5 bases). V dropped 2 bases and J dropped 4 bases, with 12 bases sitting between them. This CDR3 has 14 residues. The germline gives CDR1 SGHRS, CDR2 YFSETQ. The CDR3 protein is CASSFTDQGYGYTF. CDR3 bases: TGCGCCAGCAGCTTCACCGATCAGGGCTATGGCTACACCTTC. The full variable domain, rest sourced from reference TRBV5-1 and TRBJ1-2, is KAGVTQTPRYLIKTRGQQVTLSCSPISGHRSVSWYQQTPGQGLQFLFEYFSETQRNKGNFPGRFSGRQFSNSRSEMNVSTLELGDSALYLCASSFTDQGYGYTFGSGTRLTVV.

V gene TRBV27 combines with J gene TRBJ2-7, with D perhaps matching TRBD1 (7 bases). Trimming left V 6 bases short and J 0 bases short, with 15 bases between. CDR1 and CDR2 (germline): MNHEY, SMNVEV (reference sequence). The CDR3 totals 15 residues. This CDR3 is CASRLTGRNSYEQYF. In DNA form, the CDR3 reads TGTGCCAGCAGACTGACAGGGAGGAACTCCTACGAGCAGTACTTC.

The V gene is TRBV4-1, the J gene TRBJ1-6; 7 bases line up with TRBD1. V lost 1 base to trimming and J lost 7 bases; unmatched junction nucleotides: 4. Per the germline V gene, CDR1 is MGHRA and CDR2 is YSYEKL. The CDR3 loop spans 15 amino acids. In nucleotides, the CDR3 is TGCGCCAGCAGCCAAGGGAGGGGGCGGAATTCACCCCTCCACTTT. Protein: CASSQGRGRNSPLHF.

The CDR3 protein is CASSQALAGTDTQYF. In nucleotides, the CDR3 is TGTGCCAGCAGCCAAGCACTAGCGGGAACAGATACGCAGTATTTT. V usage is TRBV3-1 (or the pseudogene TRBV3-2) and J usage is TRBJ2-3, with 10 bases lining up with TRBD2. Losses at the gene ends were 1 base for V and 3 bases for J; bases not matched to a gene: 1. This CDR3 has 15 amino acids. Germline V gene lookup returns CDR1 LGHDT and CDR2 YNNKEL (reference sequence).

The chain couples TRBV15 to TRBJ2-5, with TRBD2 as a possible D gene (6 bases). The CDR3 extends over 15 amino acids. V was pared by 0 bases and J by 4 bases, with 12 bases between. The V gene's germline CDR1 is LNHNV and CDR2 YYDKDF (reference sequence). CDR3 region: CATSRDPTSRETQYF. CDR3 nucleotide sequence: TGTGCCACCAGCAGAGATCCCACTAGCAGAGAGACCCAGTACTTC.

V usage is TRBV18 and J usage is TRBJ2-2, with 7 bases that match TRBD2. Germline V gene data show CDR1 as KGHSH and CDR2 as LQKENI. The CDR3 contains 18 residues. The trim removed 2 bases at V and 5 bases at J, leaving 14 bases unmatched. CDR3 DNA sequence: TGTGCCAGCTCACCAAGGTCGTCTAGCGGTTCTCCAACCGGGGAGCTGTTTTTT. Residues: CASSPRSSSGSPTGELFF. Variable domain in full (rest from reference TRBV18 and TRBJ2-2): NAGVMQNPRHLVRRRGQEARLRCSPMKGHSHVYWYRQLPEEGLKFMVYLQKENIIDESGMPKERFSAEFPKEGPSILRIQQVVRGDSAAYFCASSPRSSSGSPTGELFFGEGSRLTVL.

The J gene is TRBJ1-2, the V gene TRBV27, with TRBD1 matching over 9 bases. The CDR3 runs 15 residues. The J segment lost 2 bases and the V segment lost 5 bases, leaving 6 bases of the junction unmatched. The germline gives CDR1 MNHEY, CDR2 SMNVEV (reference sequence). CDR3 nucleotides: TGTGCCAGCAGTGGTCGGACAGGGGCAAACTATGGCTACACCTTC. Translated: CASSGRTGANYGYTF.

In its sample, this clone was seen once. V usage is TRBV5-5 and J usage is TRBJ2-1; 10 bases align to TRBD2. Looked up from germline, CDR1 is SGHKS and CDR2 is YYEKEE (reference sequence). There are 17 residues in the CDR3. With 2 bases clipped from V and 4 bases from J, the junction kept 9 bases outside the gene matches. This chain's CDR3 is CASSFLPTGLAYNEQFF. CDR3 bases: TGTGCCAGCAGCTTTTTGCCCACGGGACTAGCGTACAATGAGCAGTTCTTC.

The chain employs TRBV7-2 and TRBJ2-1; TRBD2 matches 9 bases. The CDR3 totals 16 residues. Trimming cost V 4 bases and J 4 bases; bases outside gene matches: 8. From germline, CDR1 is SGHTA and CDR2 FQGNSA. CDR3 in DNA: TGTGCCAGCAGCTCGGGTAGCGGGGGCCTGTACAATGAGCAGTTCTTC. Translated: CASSSGSGGLYNEQFF.

The CDR3 loop is CASSLSSWSEQYF. In nucleotides, the CDR3 is TGTGCCAGCAGTTTATCGTCTTGGAGCGAGCAGTACTTC. The chain carries TRBV27 and TRBJ2-7; D uncertain. The CDR3 is 13 residues long. Trimming removed 0 bases at V and 6 bases at J, with 9 bases between. Germline CDR1 is MNHEY and CDR2 is SMNVEV (reference sequence).

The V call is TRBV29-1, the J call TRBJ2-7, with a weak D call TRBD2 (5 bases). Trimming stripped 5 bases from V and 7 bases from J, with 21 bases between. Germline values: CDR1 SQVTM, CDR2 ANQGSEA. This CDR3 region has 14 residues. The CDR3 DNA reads TGCAGCGTTACCTCGCCAGGAGGACGTATGGAGCAGTACTTC. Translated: CSVTSPGGRMEQYF.

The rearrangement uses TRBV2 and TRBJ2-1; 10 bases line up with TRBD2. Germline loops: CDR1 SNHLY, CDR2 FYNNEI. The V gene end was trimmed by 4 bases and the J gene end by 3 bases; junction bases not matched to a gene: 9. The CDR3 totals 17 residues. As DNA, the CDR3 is TGTGCCAGCAGTGGACTAGCGGGTACCTCTCTCTACAATGAGCAGTTCTTC. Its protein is CASSGLAGTSLYNEQFF.

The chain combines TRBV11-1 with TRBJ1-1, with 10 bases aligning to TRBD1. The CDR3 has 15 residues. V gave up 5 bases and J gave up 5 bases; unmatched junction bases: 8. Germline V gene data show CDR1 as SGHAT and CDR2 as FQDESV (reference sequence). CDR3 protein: CASSPDRGLGTEAFF. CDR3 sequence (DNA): TGTGCCAGCAGCCCAGACAGGGGGCTGGGGACTGAAGCTTTCTTT.

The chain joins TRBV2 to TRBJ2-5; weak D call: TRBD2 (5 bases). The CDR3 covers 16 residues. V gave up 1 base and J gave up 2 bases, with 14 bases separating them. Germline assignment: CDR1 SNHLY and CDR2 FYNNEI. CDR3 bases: TGTGCCAGCAGTGAAGAAAGGTCGGGGTTACAAGAGACCCAGTACTTC. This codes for CASSEERSGLQETQYF.

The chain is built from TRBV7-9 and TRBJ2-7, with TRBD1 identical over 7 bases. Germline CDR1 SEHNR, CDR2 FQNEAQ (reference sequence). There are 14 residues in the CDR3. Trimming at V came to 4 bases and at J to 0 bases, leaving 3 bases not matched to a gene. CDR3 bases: TGTGCCAGCAGCTGGGACAGAAGCTCCTACGAGCAGTACTTC. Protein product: CASSWDRSSYEQYF.

CDR3 nucleotide sequence: TGCGCCAGCAAGGCGGGAGGGGAAACCGGGGAGCTGTTTTTT. Protein: CASKAGGETGELFF. The V gene is TRBV5-1, the J gene TRBJ2-2; TRBD2 matches 9 bases. This CDR3 contains 14 residues. V lost 6 bases, J lost 5 bases, and 5 bases stayed unmatched. Germline assignment: CDR1 SGHRS and CDR2 YFSETQ.

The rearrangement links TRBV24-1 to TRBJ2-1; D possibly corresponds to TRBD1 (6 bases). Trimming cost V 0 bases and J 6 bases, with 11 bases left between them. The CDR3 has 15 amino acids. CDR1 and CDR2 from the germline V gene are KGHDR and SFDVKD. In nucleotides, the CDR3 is TGTGCCACCAGTGATTTGCAGGGGTGGGGCAATGAGCAGTTCTTC. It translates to CATSDLQGWGNEQFF.

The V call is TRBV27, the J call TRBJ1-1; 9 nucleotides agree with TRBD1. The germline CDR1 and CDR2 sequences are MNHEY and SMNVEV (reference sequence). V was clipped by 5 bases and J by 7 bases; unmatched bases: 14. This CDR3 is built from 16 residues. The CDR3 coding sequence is TGTGCCAGCAGTCCCCTGGCCCCACAGGGGGCTGGTGAAGCTTTCTTT. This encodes CASSPLAPQGAGEAFF.

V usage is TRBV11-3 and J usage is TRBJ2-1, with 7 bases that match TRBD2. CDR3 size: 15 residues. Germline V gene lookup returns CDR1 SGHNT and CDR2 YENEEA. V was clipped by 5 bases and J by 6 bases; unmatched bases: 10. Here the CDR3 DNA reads TGTGCCAGCAGCGGGGCGGGGGACTACTCCAATGAGCAGTTCTTC. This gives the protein CASSGAGDYSNEQFF.

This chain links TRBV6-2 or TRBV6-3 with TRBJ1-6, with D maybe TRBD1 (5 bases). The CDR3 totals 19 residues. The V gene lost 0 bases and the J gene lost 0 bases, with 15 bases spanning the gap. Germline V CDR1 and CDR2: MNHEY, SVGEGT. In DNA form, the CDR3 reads TGTGCCAGCAGTTACTCGACGGGCAGGGATCTCTCCTATAATTCACCCCTCCACTTT. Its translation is CASSYSTGRDLSYNSPLHF.

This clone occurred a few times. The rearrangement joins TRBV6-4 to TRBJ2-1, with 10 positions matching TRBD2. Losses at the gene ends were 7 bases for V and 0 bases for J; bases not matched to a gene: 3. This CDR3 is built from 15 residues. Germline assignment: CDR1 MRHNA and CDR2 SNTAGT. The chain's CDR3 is CASIKREGSYNEQFF. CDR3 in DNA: TGTGCCAGCATTAAGCGGGAGGGCTCCTACAATGAGCAGTTCTTC.

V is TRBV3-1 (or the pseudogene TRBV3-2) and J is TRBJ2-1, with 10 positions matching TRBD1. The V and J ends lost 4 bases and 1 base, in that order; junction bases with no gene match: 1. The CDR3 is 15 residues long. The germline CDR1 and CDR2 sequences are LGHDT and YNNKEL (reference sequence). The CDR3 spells CASSPDRGSYNEQFF. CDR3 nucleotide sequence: TGTGCCAGCAGCCCGGACAGGGGGTCCTACAATGAGCAGTTCTTC.

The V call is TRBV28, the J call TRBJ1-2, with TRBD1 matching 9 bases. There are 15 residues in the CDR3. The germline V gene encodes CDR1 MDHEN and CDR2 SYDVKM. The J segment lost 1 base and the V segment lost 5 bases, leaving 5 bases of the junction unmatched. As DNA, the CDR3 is TGTGCCAGCAGTGAAGGGACAGGGTATAACTATGGCTACACCTTC. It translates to CASSEGTGYNYGYTF.

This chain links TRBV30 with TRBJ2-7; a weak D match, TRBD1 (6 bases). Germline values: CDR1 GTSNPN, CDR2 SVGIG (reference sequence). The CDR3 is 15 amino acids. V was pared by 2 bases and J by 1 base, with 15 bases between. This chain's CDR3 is CAWSQFPDRSYEQYF. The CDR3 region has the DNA TGTGCCTGGAGTCAGTTCCCGGACAGATCCTACGAGCAGTACTTC.